This entry is about one T cell receptor beta chain. Its antigen is currently unknown. This sample was taken from a study of cytomegalovirus exposure and HLA in healthy donors. Findings and limits, study-wide: Common viral pathogens (according to a later analysis) appeared linked to several of the most significant clusters. In a later analysis, TCR beta V- and J-gene trimming showed a link to a missense DCLRE1C variant.

The PCR was carried out with 60 Vbeta primers and 13 Jbeta primers. Method: immunoSEQ multiplex PCR; TCRdb's copy keeps in-frame clones and lacks some. The sample yields 200,000 to 300,000 clones, 82% seen once. The length of the CDR3 is 15 residues. The sequence derives from a woman between 35 and 50 years old in good health and CMV-seropositive. The rearrangement joins TRBV21-1 to TRBJ2-4; TRBD1 was called by the table and not checked on the DNA. TRBV21-1 is a documented pseudogene. The sample was PBMCs. The CDR3 bases are TGTGCCAGCAGCAAAGTCGGCCAGGACAAAAACATTCAGTACTTC. This sequence encodes CASSKVGQDKNIQYF.